The 31 T cell receptor beta chains reported below all come from one sample, sequenced in a study of early T cells in non-severe SARS-CoV-2 infection. TCRdb redid the calling of the 5' RACE reads with MiXCR, one entry per CDR3 protein. The data contain approximately 70,000 distinct CDR3 sequences, approximately 12% of them seen just once; the ten biggest clones take up over 0.95%. The sample consisted of whole blood. The receptor source for this set is an adult who was a healthcare worker with PCR-confirmed SARS-CoV-2 infection or an uninfected control (not recorded which).

This clonotype was counted only a few times. The chain carries TRBV5-4 and TRBJ2-3; the D gene is possibly TRBD2 (5 bases). The V gene lost 5 bases and the J gene lost 3 bases, with 13 bases spanning the gap. CDR3 length: 14 amino acids. Germline CDR1 SGHNT, CDR2 YYREEE (reference sequence). CDR3 sequence (DNA): TGTGCCAGCAGAGCGAGAGAGGGTACAGATACGCAGTATTTT. This translates into CASRAREGTDTQYF.

This clonotype was detected many times. CDR3 DNA sequence: TGTGCCAGCAGCCCCTTCTCAACTAATGAAAAACTGTTTTTT. Its protein product is CASSPFSTNEKLFF. V and J are TRBV7-8 and TRBJ1-4, with D unresolved. The CDR3 sequence is 14 residues long. The germline CDR1 and CDR2 sequences are SGHVS and FQNEAQ. V gave up 5 bases and J gave up 0 bases, with 7 bases separating them.

At least ten counts were recorded for this clonotype. The chain links TRBV5-5 to TRBJ1-3, with TRBD1 matching over 9 bases. The CDR3 is 16 amino acids. CDR1 is SGHKS and CDR2 is YYEKEE in the germline V gene (reference sequence). The J segment lost 0 bases and the V segment lost 4 bases, leaving 5 bases of the junction unmatched. The CDR3 nucleotides are TGTGCCAGCAGCGGAGGGACAGGGAGCTCTGGAAACACCATATATTTT. Translated: CASSGGTGSSGNTIYF.

The rearrangement links TRBV12-3 or TRBV12-4 to TRBJ2-7; a possible D gene is TRBD2 (6 bases). The CDR3 is made up of 13 amino acids. The V end lost 1 base, the J end lost 6 bases, and 10 bases lay between the germline ends. The CDR3 bases are TGTGCCAGCAGTTTAGGGGAGGTGGGCGAGCAGTACTTC. The encoded protein is CASSLGEVGEQYF.

This clonotype came up many times. The chain recombines TRBV2 with TRBJ1-3; D is perhaps TRBD1 (6 bases). The germline CDR1 and CDR2 sequences are SNHLY and FYNNEI. The ends were cut back, 8 bases at V and 4 bases at J, with 21 bases in the middle. There are 16 residues in the CDR3. CDR3 sequence (DNA): TGTGCCAGCGGAAGGGCAGGGGACAACAGGGGAAACACCATATATTTT. It encodes CASGRAGDNRGNTIYF.

This clonotype was detected ten times or more. The rearrangement links TRBV7-2 to TRBJ1-1; no definite D call. The germline V and J ends were trimmed by 6 bases and 1 base, with 9 bases remaining between them. This CDR3 spans 13 amino acids. Germline V gene data show CDR1 as SGHTA and CDR2 as FQGNSA. The CDR3 DNA follows: TGTGCCAGCAGGCAACCGGGGAACACTGAAGCTTTCTTT. Amino acids: CASRQPGNTEAFF.

This clonotype was seen many times. The chain employs TRBV10-3 and TRBJ1-1, with a possible D match to TRBD1 (6 bases). The germline gives CDR1 ENHRY, CDR2 SYGVKD. The CDR3 is made up of 14 amino acids. With 6 bases removed from V and 3 bases from J, the gap between germline ends came to 14 bases. CDR3: CAIRPRGDDTEAFF. As DNA, the CDR3 is TGTGCCATCAGACCCAGGGGAGATGACACTGAAGCTTTCTTT.

This clonotype was counted many times. The J gene is TRBJ2-3, the V gene TRBV5-5; no definite D call. The V end was cut by 3 bases, the J end by 6 bases, with 8 bases between. CDR1 SGHKS and CDR2 YYEKEE come from the germline V gene (reference sequence). The CDR3 loop spans 12 amino acids. The CDR3 reads CASSSGMDTQYF. As DNA, the CDR3 is TGTGCCAGCAGCTCTGGGATGGATACGCAGTATTTT.

This clonotype was picked up many times. The chain links TRBV18 to TRBJ2-7; no definite D call. Germline CDR1 reads KGHSH; CDR2 reads LQKENI. This CDR3 comprises 13 residues. V was shortened by 3 bases and J by 2 bases, with 8 bases between the two germline ends. The CDR3 is CASSPGPTYEQYF. CDR3 bases: TGTGCCAGCTCACCCGGACCCACCTACGAGCAGTACTTC.

This clonotype was counted many times. J is TRBJ2-2 and V is TRBV12-3 or TRBV12-4; TRBD2 matches at 10 bases. CDR3 length: 16 amino acids. With 3 bases clipped from V and 4 bases from J, the junction kept 5 bases outside the gene matches. The DNA for the CDR3 is TGTGCCAGCAGTTTGCCGGGACTAGCGTCCACCGGGGAGCTGTTTTTT. It yields the protein CASSLPGLASTGELFF.

This clonotype was seen at least ten times. The rearrangement uses TRBV5-1 and TRBJ2-1; no clear D. The CDR3 has 15 amino acids. The V gene lost 0 bases and the J gene lost 5 bases, with 12 bases spanning the gap. Germline V CDR1 and CDR2: SGHRS, YFSETQ. The DNA of the CDR3 is TGCGCCAGCAGCTTGGCGCAGAGAACAGACAATGAGCAGTTCTTC. This codes for CASSLAQRTDNEQFF. The whole variable domain, remainder taken from reference TRBV5-1 and TRBJ2-1, is KAGVTQTPRYLIKTRGQQVTLSCSPISGHRSVSWYQQTPGQGLQFLFEYFSETQRNKGNFPGRFSGRQFSNSRSEMNVSTLELGDSALYLCASSLAQRTDNEQFFGPGTRLTVL.

This clonotype was seen at least ten times. The chain has TRBV29-1 and TRBJ1-4, with TRBD1 identical over 7 bases. Germline-derived CDR1 and CDR2 are SQVTM and ANQGSEA. Unmatched junction bases numbered 12, after V lost 6 bases and J lost 8 bases. CDR3 length: 14 amino acids. The CDR3 loop reads CSVSRQGIGEKLFF. The CDR3 region has the DNA TGCAGCGTGTCCAGACAGGGCATCGGGGAAAAACTGTTTTTT.

This clonotype was detected many times. The rearrangement uses TRBV6-5 and TRBJ1-3; D ambiguous. This CDR3 has 14 amino acids. Trimming stripped 7 bases from V and 0 bases from J, with 10 bases between. The V gene's germline CDR1 is MNHEY and CDR2 SVGAGI. CDR3 residues: CASKGGGSGNTIYF. DNA of the CDR3: TGTGCCAGCAAAGGTGGAGGCTCTGGAAACACCATATATTTT.

This clonotype has at least ten counts. CDR3 nucleotide sequence: TGTGCCAGCAGTTACGACCAGGCAGATACGCAGTATTTT. This codes for CASSYDQADTQYF. V usage is TRBV7-2 and J usage is TRBJ2-3; D unresolved. V lost 6 bases to trimming and J lost 4 bases, with 11 bases between them. The CDR3 covers 13 residues. Germline V gene lookup returns CDR1 SGHTA and CDR2 FQGNSA.

The V gene is TRBV29-1, the J gene TRBJ2-5; the match to TRBD1 covers 8 bases. CDR1 is SQVTM and CDR2 is ANQGSEA in the germline V gene. The CDR3 has 13 amino acids. V shed 7 bases and J 5 bases; nucleotides not matched to a gene: 9. CDR3 sequence reads: CSARTGSRETQYF. CDR3 sequence (DNA): TGCAGCGCCAGGACAGGGTCCAGGGAGACCCAGTACTTC.

The table lists this clonotype with many counts. This chain uses TRBV6-2 or TRBV6-3 with TRBJ1-2, with D unclear. The CDR3 loop spans 13 amino acids. Germline V lookup: CDR1 MNHEY, CDR2 SVGEGT. Deletions cut 3 bases from V and 0 bases from J, with 5 bases between. CDR3 sequence reads: CASSYDANYGYTF. CDR3 coding DNA: TGTGCCAGCAGTTATGACGCTAACTATGGCTACACCTTC.

This clonotype was detected many times. The genes are TRBV6-6 and TRBJ2-1, with 7 bases fitting TRBD2. CDR1 MNHNY and CDR2 SVGAGI come from the germline V gene (reference sequence). This CDR3 spans 13 amino acids. The V segment lost 5 bases and the J segment 8 bases; nucleotides outside the gene matches: 6. CDR3 in amino acids: CASSPPGRDEQFF. The CDR3 DNA reads TGTGCCAGCAGTCCCCCGGGGAGGGATGAGCAGTTCTTC.

This clonotype was counted at least ten times. The rearrangement uses TRBV2 and TRBJ1-2, with D possibly TRBD1 on 5 matching bases. The CDR3 spans 14 residues. Germline-derived CDR1 and CDR2 are SNHLY and FYNNEI. V lost 5 bases to trimming and J lost 4 bases, with 14 bases between them. For the CDR3, the DNA is TGTGCCAGCAGTCCCCTTGAGGGGCTCTATGGCTACACCTTC. Translation gives CASSPLEGLYGYTF. Together with reference TRBV2 and TRBJ1-2, the CDR3 gives the full variable domain: EPEVTQTPSHQVTQMGQEVILRCVPISNHLYFYWYRQILGQKVEFLVSFYNNEISEKSEIFDDQFSVERPDGSNFTLKIRSTKLEDSAMYFCASSPLEGLYGYTFGSGTRLTVV.

This clonotype was seen a handful of times. V is TRBV27 and J is TRBJ2-5; D remains ambiguous. V lost 5 bases to trimming and J lost 5 bases, with 12 bases between them. Germline V CDR1 and CDR2: MNHEY, SMNVEV (reference sequence). The CDR3 contains 13 residues. This chain's CDR3 is CASSLSYAETQYF. The DNA of the CDR3 is TGTGCCAGCAGTCTAAGTTACGCGGAGACCCAGTACTTC.

This clonotype was picked up many times. This chain uses TRBV11-2 with TRBJ2-1; no reliable D call. Germline loops: CDR1 SGHAT, CDR2 FQNNGV. Trimming removed 6 bases from V and 2 bases from J, with 8 bases in between. This CDR3 has 13 amino acids. CDR3 in DNA: TGTGCCAGCAGGGAGAACCCCTACAATGAGCAGTTCTTC. It is translated as CASRENPYNEQFF.

This clonotype occurred many times. The chain uses TRBV9 and TRBJ1-4; 7 positions agree with TRBD1. The germline V gene has CDR1 SGDLS and CDR2 YYNGEE. J lost 8 bases, V lost 1 base, and 8 bases had no gene match. The CDR3 consists of 15 residues. CDR3: CASSVSTGSGEKLFF. For the CDR3, the DNA is TGTGCCAGCAGCGTATCGACAGGGTCGGGCGAAAAACTGTTTTTT.

At least ten counts were recorded for this clonotype. The chain employs TRBV9 and TRBJ2-2; 8 bases line up with TRBD1. The germline CDR1 and CDR2 sequences are SGDLS and YYNGEE. The CDR3 is made up of 16 amino acids. Trimming cost V 1 base and J 2 bases; bases outside gene matches: 4. The CDR3 loop reads CASSVTGQGNTGELFF. DNA of the CDR3: TGTGCCAGCAGCGTAACAGGACAGGGAAACACCGGGGAGCTGTTTTTT.

This clonotype was counted a single time. This chain uses TRBV29-1 with TRBJ1-2; D call uncertain. Germline assignment: CDR1 SQVTM and CDR2 ANQGSEA. The length of the CDR3 is 13 residues. V was cut by 5 bases and J by 8 bases, with 18 bases left in between. CDR3 coding DNA: TGCAGCGTTCTTTTAGCGGGCTCCGGCGGCTACACCTTC. Encoded protein: CSVLLAGSGGYTF.

This clonotype showed up many times. This chain uses TRBV27 with TRBJ2-1; TRBD1 agrees at 7 bases. The germline V gene encodes CDR1 MNHEY and CDR2 SMNVEV (reference sequence). With V trimmed by 1 base and J by 5 bases, 2 bases remained unmatched. The CDR3 covers 14 residues. The CDR3 sequence: CASSLLQGNNEQFF. The CDR3 DNA sequence: TGTGCCAGCAGTTTATTACAGGGGAACAATGAGCAGTTCTTC.

The CDR3: CSAARQGATGELFF. For the CDR3, the DNA is TGCAGCGCGGCCAGGCAGGGGGCCACCGGGGAGCTGTTTTTT. The chain uses TRBV29-1 and TRBJ2-2, with 8 bases matching TRBD1. Germline V CDR1 and CDR2: SQVTM, ANQGSEA. Trimming took 7 bases from V and 4 from J; bases not matched to a gene: 8. The CDR3 is 14 amino acids.

This clonotype was counted ten times or more. The chain recombines TRBV28 with TRBJ1-6, with D perhaps TRBD1 (5 bases). Germline CDR1 is MDHEN and CDR2 is SYDVKM. The CDR3 has 14 residues. V lost 6 bases and J lost 13, with 19 bases in between. CDR3 sequence: CASSTTWDLGPLHF. The CDR3 bases are TGTGCCAGCAGCACTACCTGGGACCTGGGGCCCCTCCACTTT.

At least ten counts were recorded for this clonotype. The chain has TRBV2 and TRBJ1-5; D unclear. CDR1 and CDR2 (germline): SNHLY, FYNNEI. With 5 bases removed from V and 5 bases from J, the gap between germline ends came to 13 bases. This CDR3 contains 14 residues. CDR3 loop: CASSKDGRDQPQHF. In DNA form, the CDR3 reads TGTGCCAGCAGTAAGGACGGGCGGGATCAGCCCCAGCATTTT.

This clonotype was observed a handful of times. The genes are TRBV3-1 and TRBJ2-1; D is uncertain. V was pared by 3 bases and J by 5 bases, with 5 bases between. The CDR3 runs 12 residues. The germline V gene encodes CDR1 LGHDT and CDR2 YNNKEL (reference sequence). In DNA form, the CDR3 reads TGTGCCAGCAGCCACTTAAACAATGAGCAGTTCTTC. Its translation: CASSHLNNEQFF.

This clonotype was seen many times. The chain links TRBV7-9 to TRBJ1-2; a weak D match, TRBD1 (5 bases). The length of the CDR3 is 16 residues. With 1 base removed from V and 8 bases from J, the gap between germline ends came to 20 bases. Per germline, CDR1 SEHNR and CDR2 FQNEAQ (reference sequence). CDR3 in amino acids: CASSLVGTQERQGYTF. The DNA for the CDR3 is TGTGCCAGCAGCTTAGTAGGGACTCAGGAAAGGCAAGGCTACACCTTC.

This clonotype came up many times. The chain links TRBV6-5 to TRBJ2-1, with 11 bases aligning to TRBD2. CDR1 MNHEY and CDR2 SVGAGI come from the germline V gene. The V segment lost 6 bases and the J segment 7 bases; nucleotides outside the gene matches: 2. The length of the CDR3 is 13 residues. Here the CDR3 DNA reads TGTGCCAGCAGAAGACTAGCGGGAAATGAGCAGTTCTTC. Amino acids: CASRRLAGNEQFF.

This clonotype was detected ten times or more. The chain has TRBV12-3 or TRBV12-4 and TRBJ1-4; D remains unclear. The CDR3 has 15 residues. V was cut by 4 bases and J by 2 bases, with 11 bases left in between. In DNA, the CDR3 is TGTGCCAGCAGTTCCCGAGGAAGTACTAATGAAAAACTGTTTTTT. This gives the protein CASSSRGSTNEKLFF.